Below, 15 T cell receptor beta chains from the same sample are listed, as sequenced in a study of shared T cell receptors in the human thymus. Method: immunoSEQ multiplex PCR; TCRdb's copy keeps in-frame clones and lacks some. Among approximately 580,000 clones listed, 70% to 80% were seen once. The sample was also linked to a second study, of human thymus T cells.

Sequencing used thymocytes. The receptors were gathered from a boy under two years old with a congenital heart defect.

The rearrangement links TRBV9 to TRBJ2-1; TRBD2 agrees at 12 bases. V dropped 4 bases and J dropped 7; count of bases not matched to a gene: 15. The CDR3 contains 18 residues. CDR1 and CDR2 (germline): SGDLS, YYNGEE. The CDR3 bases are TGTGCCAGCAGCTGGTGGAGGTCGACTAGCGGGAGAGAGAATGAGCAGTTCTTC. This sequence encodes CASSWWRSTSGRENEQFF. Looking up the rest from reference TRBV9 and TRBJ2-1 gives the full variable domain: DSGVTQTPKHLITATGQRVTLRCSPRSGDLSVYWYQQSLDQGLQFLIQYYNGEERAKGNILERFSAQQFPDLHSELNLSSLELGDSALYFCASSWWRSTSGRENEQFFGPGTRLTVL.

The chain uses TRBV15 and TRBJ2-7; 12 bases match TRBD1. CDR3 length equals 15 residues. Losses at the gene ends were 3 bases for V and 6 bases for J; bases not matched to a gene: 6. The germline gives CDR1 LNHNV, CDR2 YYDKDF (reference sequence). CDR3: CATSRGDRGRFEQYF. The CDR3 DNA reads as TGTGCCACCAGCAGGGGGGACAGGGGGCGCTTCGAGCAGTACTTC.

V usage is TRBV5-6 and J usage is TRBJ2-5; the match to TRBD2 covers 16 bases. This CDR3 contains 19 residues. The germline CDR1 and CDR2 sequences are SGHDT and YYEEEE. V lost 4 bases and J lost 2; bases outside the gene matches: 11. CDR3 amino acids: CASSAGQPGLAGGQETQYF. The CDR3 DNA reads TGTGCCAGCAGCGCGGGACAGCCGGGACTAGCGGGAGGGCAAGAGACCCAGTACTTC.

This chain links TRBV25-1 with TRBJ2-7, with D possibly matching TRBD2 (5 bases). CDR1 is MGHDK and CDR2 is SYGVNS in the germline V gene. The CDR3 extends over 15 amino acids. CDR3 in amino acids: CPPGKGTPTAYEQYF. As DNA, the CDR3 is TGTCCCCCGGGAAAAGGAACACCCACTGCCTACGAGCAGTACTTC.

This chain joins TRBV19 and TRBJ2-7; weak D call: TRBD1 (6 bases). The V gene's germline CDR1 is LNHDA and CDR2 SQIVND (reference sequence). V dropped 3 bases and J dropped 3 bases, with 15 bases sitting between them. This CDR3 is built from 15 residues. CDR3 nucleotides: TGTGCCAGTAGTATGAAGACAGGAGAGGGCTACGAGCAGTACTTC. It yields the protein CASSMKTGEGYEQYF.

This chain connects TRBV19 to TRBJ2-7, with 11 positions matching TRBD2. Looked up from germline, CDR1 is LNHDA and CDR2 is SQIVND (reference sequence). After removal of 3 bases from V and 3 bases from J, the junction contained 4 bases not matched to a gene. The CDR3 has 15 amino acids. CDR3 sequence (DNA): TGTGCCAGTAGTATTTCGGGACTAGCGGTCTACGAGCAGTACTTC. It codes for CASSISGLAVYEQYF.

In nucleotides, the CDR3 is TGTGCCAGCAGCTTAAGCGGGAGGAGAAACATTCAGTACTTC. This codes for CASSLSGRRNIQYF. The V call is TRBV11-2, the J call TRBJ2-4; 9 bases map to TRBD2. CDR3 length: 14 amino acids. Germline trimming cut 2 bases from V and 6 bases from J; bases unmatched to any gene: 2. Per germline, CDR1 SGHAT and CDR2 FQNNGV.

The chain is built from TRBV10-3 and TRBJ2-7, with TRBD2 matching over 8 bases. The CDR3 covers 13 residues. Germline CDR1 and CDR2: ENHRY and SYGVKD. The V gene end was trimmed by 8 bases and the J gene end by 6 bases; junction bases not matched to a gene: 9. CDR3 nucleotide sequence: TGTGCCATCGGGGGGCGGGAGGCTCTCGAGCAGTACTTC. Translated: CAIGGREALEQYF.

The chain couples TRBV2 to TRBJ2-2; D gene uncertain. The CDR3 is 12 amino acids. Trimming took off 6 bases at V and 6 bases at J, with 8 bases between the two ends. CDR1 and CDR2 from the germline V gene are SNHLY and FYNNEI. The CDR3 loop reads CASRKRSGELFF. The CDR3 DNA reads as TGTGCCAGCAGAAAGAGGTCCGGGGAGCTGTTTTTT. Full variable domain (missing parts from reference TRBV2 and TRBJ2-2): EPEVTQTPSHQVTQMGQEVILRCVPISNHLYFYWYRQILGQKVEFLVSFYNNEISEKSEIFDDQFSVERPDGSNFTLKIRSTKLEDSAMYFCASRKRSGELFFGEGSRLTVL.

CDR3 DNA sequence: TGTGCCAGCAGCTGCGGGGCACAGAGCTCTGGAAACACCATATATTTT. Protein: CASSCGAQSSGNTIYF. The gene calls are TRBV11-2 and TRBJ1-3; a possible D gene is TRBD1 (5 bases). In germline, CDR1 is SGHAT, CDR2 FQNNGV. With 4 bases removed from V and 0 bases from J, the gap between germline ends came to 13 bases. CDR3 length: 16 residues. Drawing the rest from reference TRBV11-2 and TRBJ1-3, the complete variable domain is EAGVAQSPRYKIIEKRQSVAFWCNPISGHATLYWYQQILGQGPKLLIQFQNNGVVDDSQLPKDRFSAERLKGVDSTLKIQPAKLEDSAVYLCASSCGAQSSGNTIYFGEGSWLTVV.

The genes are TRBV4-3 and TRBJ2-7; D is perhaps TRBD2 (6 bases). The germline V and J ends were trimmed by 8 bases and 6 bases, with 20 bases remaining between them. The germline CDR1 and CDR2 sequences are LGHNA and YSLEER. The CDR3 has 14 amino acids. The CDR3 DNA reads TGCGCCAGCTCCGCGTGGGTAGCGGTGGGCGAGCAGTACTTC. Its protein is CASSAWVAVGEQYF.

The chain uses TRBV7-9 and TRBJ2-7; 8 nucleotides align to TRBD2. Per the germline V gene, CDR1 is SEHNR and CDR2 is FQNEAQ (reference sequence). The CDR3 is 18 amino acids. J gave up 3 bases and V 0 bases, and 13 bases lay outside the gene matches. For the CDR3, the DNA is TGTGCCAGCAGCTTAGCCGAACACGTACGAGCGGGGGACTACGAGCAGTACTTC. Encoded protein: CASSLAEHVRAGDYEQYF. Drawing the rest from reference TRBV7-9 and TRBJ2-7, the complete variable domain is DTGVSQNPRHKITKRGQNVTFRCDPISEHNRLYWYRQTLGQGPEFLTYFQNEAQLEKSRLLSDRFSAERPKGSFSTLEIQRTEQGDSAMYLCASSLAEHVRAGDYEQYFGPGTRLTVT.

V is TRBV28 and J is TRBJ2-7; D perhaps matches TRBD1 (6 bases). The V and J ends lost 5 bases and 2 bases respectively, with 10 bases between them. The length of the CDR3 is 13 residues. Germline V gene data show CDR1 as MDHEN and CDR2 as SYDVKM. The chain's CDR3 is CASSNRQAYEQYF. The CDR3 DNA reads as TGTGCCAGCAGTAATAGACAGGCCTACGAGCAGTACTTC.

This clone was recorded a few times. The rearrangement joins TRBV6-5 to TRBJ2-5, with 7 bases fitting TRBD1. From germline, CDR1 is MNHEY and CDR2 SVGAGI. This CDR3 is 13 amino acids long. V shed 6 bases and J 1 base; nucleotides not matched to a gene: 2. The CDR3 region is CASRGGLQETQYF. CDR3 DNA: TGTGCCAGCAGAGGGGGCCTCCAAGAGACCCAGTACTTC.

The chain has TRBV7-2 and TRBJ1-1, with D perhaps matching TRBD1 (5 bases). CDR3 length: 13 residues. The V gene's germline CDR1 is SGHTA and CDR2 FQGNSA. Between the trimmed V and J ends, which lost 2 bases and 7 bases, there was a span of 11 bases. Here the CDR3 reads CASSLIGQGEAFF. CDR3 nucleotides: TGTGCCAGCAGCTTAATCGGTCAGGGTGAAGCTTTCTTT.